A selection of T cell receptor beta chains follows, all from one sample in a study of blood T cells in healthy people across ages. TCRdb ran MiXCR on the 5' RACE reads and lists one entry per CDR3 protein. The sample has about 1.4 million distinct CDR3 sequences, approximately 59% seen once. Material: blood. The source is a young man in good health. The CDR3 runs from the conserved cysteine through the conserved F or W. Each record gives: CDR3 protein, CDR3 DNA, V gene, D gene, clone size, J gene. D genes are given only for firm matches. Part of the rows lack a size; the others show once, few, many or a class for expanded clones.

CASSEYYANYGYTF,TGTGCCAGCAGTGAATATTATGCTAACTATGGCTACACCTTC,TRBV25-1,.,.,TRBJ1-2
CASSQDPEETQYF,TGTGCCAGCAGCCAAGACCCCGAAGAGACCCAGTACTTC,TRBV3-1,.,.,TRBJ2-5
CASTPDVASTYEQYF,TGTGCCAGCACCCCAGATGTAGCGTCGACCTACGAGCAGTACTTC,TRBV7-9,.,.,TRBJ2-7
CATSTDRVEANYGYTF,TGTGCCACCAGCACGGACAGGGTGGAGGCTAACTATGGCTACACCTTC,TRBV24-1,TRBD1,.,TRBJ1-2
CASSNTGRETQYF,TGTGCCAGCAGCAACACAGGGAGAGAGACCCAGTACTTC,TRBV7-9,.,.,TRBJ2-5
CASSLGSGGFYNEQFF,TGTGCCAGCAGCTTAGGGAGCGGGGGATTTTACAATGAGCAGTTCTTC,TRBV7-2,TRBD2,.,TRBJ2-1
CASSDHPTANYGYTF,TGTGCCAGCAGTGACCACCCGACAGCTAACTATGGCTACACCTTC,TRBV7-9,.,.,TRBJ1-2
CANSPTGMGETQYF,TGTGCCAACAGTCCGACGGGGATGGGGGAGACCCAGTACTTC,TRBV12-3/TRBV12-4,.,.,TRBJ2-5
CASSSDGYYGYTF,TGTGCCAGCAGTTCTGACGGGTACTATGGCTACACCTTC,TRBV6-5,.,.,TRBJ1-2
CASSPPNRREEKLFF,TGTGCCAGCAGCCCCCCGAATCGCAGGGAAGAAAAACTGTTTTTT,TRBV3-1,.,.,TRBJ1-4
CASSVDQGGSNVLTF,TGTGCCAGCAGCGTAGATCAGGGAGGGTCCAACGTCCTGACTTTC,TRBV9,TRBD2,.,TRBJ2-6
CSVDRGLGYTF,TGCAGCGTTGATAGAGGGTTGGGCTACACCTTC,TRBV29-1,.,.,TRBJ1-2
CATSDSNSDDQYF,TGTGCCACCAGTGACTCAAACTCGGACGATCAGTACTTC,TRBV24-1,.,.,TRBJ2-4
CASSQDEGKKTQYF,TGCGCCAGCAGCCAAGACGAGGGAAAAAAGACCCAGTACTTC,TRBV4-1,.,many,TRBJ2-5
CSASVPGDILSSYEQYF,TGCAGTGCTAGTGTGCCAGGGGACATCCTGAGCTCCTACGAGCAGTACTTC,TRBV20-1,.,.,TRBJ2-7